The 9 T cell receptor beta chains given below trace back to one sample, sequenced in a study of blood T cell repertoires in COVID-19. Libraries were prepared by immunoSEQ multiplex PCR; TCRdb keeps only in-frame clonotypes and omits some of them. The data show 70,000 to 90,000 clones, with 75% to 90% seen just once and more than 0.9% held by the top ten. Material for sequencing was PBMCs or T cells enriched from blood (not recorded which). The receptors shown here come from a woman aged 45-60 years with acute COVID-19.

The CDR3 is CASSLVTGTSNPDTQYF. CDR3 DNA: TGTGCCAGCAGCTTAGTGACTGGGACTAGCAATCCAGATACGCAGTATTTT. This sequence joins TRBV7-2 and TRBJ2-3; 9 nucleotides match TRBD2. Germline V gene sequence: CDR1 SGHTA, CDR2 FQGNSA. V was pared by 1 base and J by 4 bases, with 9 bases of the junction left unmatched. CDR3 length: 17 amino acids.

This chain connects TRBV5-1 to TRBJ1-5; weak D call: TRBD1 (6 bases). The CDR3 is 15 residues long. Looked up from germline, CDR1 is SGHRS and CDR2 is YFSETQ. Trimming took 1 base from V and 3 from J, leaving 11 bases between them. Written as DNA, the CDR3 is TGCGCCAGCAGCTTGTCTGGACAGTTCAATCAGCCCCAGCATTTT. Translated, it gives CASSLSGQFNQPQHF.

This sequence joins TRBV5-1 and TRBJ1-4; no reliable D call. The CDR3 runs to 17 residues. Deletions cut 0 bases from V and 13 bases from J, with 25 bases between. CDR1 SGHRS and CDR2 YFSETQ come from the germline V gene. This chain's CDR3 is CASSLGSSGARSSALFF. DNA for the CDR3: TGCGCCAGCAGCTTGGGGTCTTCGGGAGCGCGGAGTAGTGCACTGTTTTTT.

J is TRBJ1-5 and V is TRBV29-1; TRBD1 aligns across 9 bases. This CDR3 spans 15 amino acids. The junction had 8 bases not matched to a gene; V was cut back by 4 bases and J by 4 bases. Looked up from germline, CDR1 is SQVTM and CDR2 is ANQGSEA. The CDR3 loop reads CSVALTGGQNQPQHF. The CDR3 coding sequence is TGCAGCGTTGCTCTGACAGGGGGTCAAAATCAGCCCCAGCATTTT.

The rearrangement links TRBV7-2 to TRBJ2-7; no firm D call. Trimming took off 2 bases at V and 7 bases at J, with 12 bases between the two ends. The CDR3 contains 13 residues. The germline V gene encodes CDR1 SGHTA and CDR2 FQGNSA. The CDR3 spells CASSLPSRREQYF. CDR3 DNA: TGTGCCAGCAGCTTACCTTCTAGGAGAGAGCAGTACTTC.

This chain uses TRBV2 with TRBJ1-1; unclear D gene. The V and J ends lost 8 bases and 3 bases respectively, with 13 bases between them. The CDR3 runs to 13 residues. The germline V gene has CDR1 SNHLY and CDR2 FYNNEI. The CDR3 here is CASVDEGDTEAFF. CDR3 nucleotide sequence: TGTGCCAGCGTCGACGAGGGAGACACTGAAGCTTTCTTT.

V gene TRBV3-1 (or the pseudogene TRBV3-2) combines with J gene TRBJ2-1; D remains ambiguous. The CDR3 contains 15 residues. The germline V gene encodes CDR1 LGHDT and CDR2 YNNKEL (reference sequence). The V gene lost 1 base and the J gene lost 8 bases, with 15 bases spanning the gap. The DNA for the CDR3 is TGTGCCAGCAGCCAAGCAGGTAGTAGTAAGTATGAGCAGTTCTTC. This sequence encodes CASSQAGSSKYEQFF.

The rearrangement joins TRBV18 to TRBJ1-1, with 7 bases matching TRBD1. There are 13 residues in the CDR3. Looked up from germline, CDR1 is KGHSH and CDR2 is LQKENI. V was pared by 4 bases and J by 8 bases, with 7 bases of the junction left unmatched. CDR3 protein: CASSRDSSSEAFF. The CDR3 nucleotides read TGTGCCAGCTCACGGGACAGCTCCTCCGAAGCTTTCTTT.

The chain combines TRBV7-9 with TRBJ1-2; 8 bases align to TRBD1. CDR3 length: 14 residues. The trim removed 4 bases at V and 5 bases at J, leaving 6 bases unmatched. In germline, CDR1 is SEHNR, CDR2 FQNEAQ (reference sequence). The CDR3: CASSWGGQVYGYTF. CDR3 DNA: TGTGCCAGCAGCTGGGGGGGACAGGTTTATGGCTACACCTTC.